The clone carrying this TCR beta chain has a single count. Antigen specificity is unknown. MiXCR, run by TCRdb on the 5' RACE reads, gives a single entry per CDR3 protein. The table has around 300,000 distinct CDR3 sequences, over 15% seen once. The sample originates from a study of T-cell memory formation after mild COVID-19. Study outcomes and limitations: Certain responding clones were present in pre-infection memory, suggesting participation of cross-reactive memory.

Germline values: CDR1 SGHVS, CDR2 FQNEAQ. The CDR3 covers 15 residues. Between the trimmed V and J ends, which lost 0 bases and 7 bases, there was a span of 12 bases. The TCR sequence derives from a man aged 18 to 30 who had mild COVID-19 (a few samples of this study predate the infection). Cell type and time point are not known. The gene calls are TRBV7-8 and TRBJ1-4, with D hard to call. Sequencing used PBMCs or a T cell subset sorted from them (not recorded which). In DNA, the CDR3 is TGTGCCAGCAGCTTAGCAGGGAGGCTAACTGAAAAACTGTTTTTT. Residues: CASSLAGRLTEKLFF.